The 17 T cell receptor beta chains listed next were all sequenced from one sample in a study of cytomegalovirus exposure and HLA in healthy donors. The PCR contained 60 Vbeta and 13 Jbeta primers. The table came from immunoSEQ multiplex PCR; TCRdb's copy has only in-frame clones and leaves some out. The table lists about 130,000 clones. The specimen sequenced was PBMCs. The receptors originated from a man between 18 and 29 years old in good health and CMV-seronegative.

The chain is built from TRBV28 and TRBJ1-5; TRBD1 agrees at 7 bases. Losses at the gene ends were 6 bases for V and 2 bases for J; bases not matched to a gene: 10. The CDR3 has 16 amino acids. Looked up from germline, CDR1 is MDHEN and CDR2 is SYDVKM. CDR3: CASSPTDRAGNQPQHF. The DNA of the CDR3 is TGTGCCAGCAGCCCGACCGACAGGGCGGGCAATCAGCCCCAGCATTTT.

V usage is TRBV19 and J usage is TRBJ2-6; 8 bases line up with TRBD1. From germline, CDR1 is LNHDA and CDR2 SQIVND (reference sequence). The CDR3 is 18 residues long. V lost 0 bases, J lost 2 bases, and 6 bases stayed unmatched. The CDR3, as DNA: TGTGCCAGTAGTATAGATCGGCAGGGGGCTGCTGGGGCCAACGTCCTGACTTTC. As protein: CASSIDRQGAAGANVLTF.

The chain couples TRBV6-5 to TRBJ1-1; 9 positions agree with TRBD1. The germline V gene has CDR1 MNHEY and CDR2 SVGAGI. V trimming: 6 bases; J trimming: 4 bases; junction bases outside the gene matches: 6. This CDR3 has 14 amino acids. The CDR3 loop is CASRRQGGVTEAFF. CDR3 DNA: TGTGCCAGCAGACGACAGGGGGGTGTCACTGAAGCTTTCTTT.

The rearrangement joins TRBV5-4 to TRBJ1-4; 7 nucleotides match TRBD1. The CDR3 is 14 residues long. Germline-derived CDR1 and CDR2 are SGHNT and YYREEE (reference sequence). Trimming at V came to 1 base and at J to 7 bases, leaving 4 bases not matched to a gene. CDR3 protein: CASSLSQGTEKLFF. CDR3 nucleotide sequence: TGTGCCAGCAGCTTGTCACAGGGGACTGAAAAACTGTTTTTT.

In DNA form, the CDR3 reads TGTGCCAGCAGCTTAGGGAGAGGTAGCGGGGACACCTACGAGCAGTACTTC. Protein product: CASSLGRGSGDTYEQYF. This chain joins TRBV11-3 and TRBJ2-7; 8 bases agree with TRBD2. The junction had 10 bases not matched to a gene; V was cut back by 1 base and J by 2 bases. This CDR3 has 17 amino acids. CDR1 is SGHNT and CDR2 is YENEEA in the germline V gene.

CDR3 sequence (DNA): TGCGCCAGCAGCCACGGGACAGGGGTAACAGATACGCAGTATTTT. Translated, it gives CASSHGTGVTDTQYF. The rearrangement links TRBV5-1 to TRBJ2-3; 10 nucleotides line up with TRBD1. Trimming cost V 4 bases and J 3 bases; bases outside gene matches: 5. The CDR3 totals 15 residues. Germline values: CDR1 SGHRS, CDR2 YFSETQ.

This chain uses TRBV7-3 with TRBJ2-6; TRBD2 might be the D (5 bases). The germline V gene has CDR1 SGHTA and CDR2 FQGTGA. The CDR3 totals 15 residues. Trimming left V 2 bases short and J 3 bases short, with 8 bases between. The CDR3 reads CASSLEGFGANVLTF. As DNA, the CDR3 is TGTGCCAGCAGCTTAGAGGGATTTGGGGCCAACGTCCTGACTTTC.

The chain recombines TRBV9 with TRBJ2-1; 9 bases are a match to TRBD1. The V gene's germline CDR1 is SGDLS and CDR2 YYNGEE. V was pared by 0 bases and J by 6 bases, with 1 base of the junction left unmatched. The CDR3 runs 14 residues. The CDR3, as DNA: TGTGCCAGCAGCGTAGTGACAGGGGGCAATGAGCAGTTCTTC. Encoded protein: CASSVVTGGNEQFF.

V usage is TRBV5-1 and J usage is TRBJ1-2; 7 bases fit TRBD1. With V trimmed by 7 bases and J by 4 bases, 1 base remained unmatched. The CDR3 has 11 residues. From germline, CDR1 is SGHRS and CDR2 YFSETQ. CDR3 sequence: CASGTAYGYTF. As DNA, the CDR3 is TGCGCCAGCGGGACAGCCTATGGCTACACCTTC.

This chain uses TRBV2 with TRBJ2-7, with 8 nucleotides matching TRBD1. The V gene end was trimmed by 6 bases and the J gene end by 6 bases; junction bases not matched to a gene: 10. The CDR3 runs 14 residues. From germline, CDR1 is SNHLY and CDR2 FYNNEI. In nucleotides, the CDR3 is TGTGCCAGCAGCAAAAACCGACAGGGGTCCGAGCAGTACTTC. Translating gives CASSKNRQGSEQYF.

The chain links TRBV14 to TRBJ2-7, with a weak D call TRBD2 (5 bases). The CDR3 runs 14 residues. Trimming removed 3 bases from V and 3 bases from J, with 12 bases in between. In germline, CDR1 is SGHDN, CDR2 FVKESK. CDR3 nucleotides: TGTGCCAGCAGCCACGGCCGGGGAAGCTACGAGCAGTACTTC. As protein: CASSHGRGSYEQYF.

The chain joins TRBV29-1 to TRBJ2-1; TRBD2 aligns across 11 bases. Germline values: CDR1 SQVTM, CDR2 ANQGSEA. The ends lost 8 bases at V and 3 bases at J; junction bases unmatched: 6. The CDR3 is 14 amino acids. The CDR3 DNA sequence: TGCAGCTCTTGGGGACTAGCGGACTACAATGAGCAGTTCTTC. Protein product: CSSWGLADYNEQFF.

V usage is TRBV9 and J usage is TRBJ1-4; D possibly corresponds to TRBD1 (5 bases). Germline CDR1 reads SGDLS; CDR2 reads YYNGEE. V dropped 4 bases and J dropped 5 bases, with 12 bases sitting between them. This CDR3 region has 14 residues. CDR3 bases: TGTGCCAGCAGCCCTCGACCAGGGAATGAAAAACTGTTTTTT. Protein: CASSPRPGNEKLFF. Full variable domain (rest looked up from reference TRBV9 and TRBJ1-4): DSGVTQTPKHLITATGQRVTLRCSPRSGDLSVYWYQQSLDQGLQFLIQYYNGEERAKGNILERFSAQQFPDLHSELNLSSLELGDSALYFCASSPRPGNEKLFFGSGTQLSVL.

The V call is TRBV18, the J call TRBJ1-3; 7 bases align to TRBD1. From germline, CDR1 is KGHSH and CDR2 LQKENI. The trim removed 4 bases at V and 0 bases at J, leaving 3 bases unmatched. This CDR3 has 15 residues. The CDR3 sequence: CASSRGTDSGNTIYF. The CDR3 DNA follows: TGTGCCAGCTCACGGGGGACAGACTCTGGAAACACCATATATTTT.

CDR3 bases: TGCGCCAGCAGCCAAGTTCAGGGACAGGGAGGAGATACGCAGTATTTT. This encodes CASSQVQGQGGDTQYF. The gene calls are TRBV4-3 and TRBJ2-3; 9 positions match TRBD1. The V segment lost 1 base and the J segment 5 bases; nucleotides outside the gene matches: 7. The CDR3 loop spans 16 amino acids. Per germline, CDR1 LGHNA and CDR2 YSLEER.

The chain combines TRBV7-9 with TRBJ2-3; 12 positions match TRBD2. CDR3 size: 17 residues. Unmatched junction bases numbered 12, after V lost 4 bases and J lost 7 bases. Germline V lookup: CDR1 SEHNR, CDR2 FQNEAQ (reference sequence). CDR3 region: CASSSTSGGYRGYTQYF. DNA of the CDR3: TGTGCCAGCAGCTCGACTAGCGGGGGTTACCGGGGGTATACGCAGTATTTT.

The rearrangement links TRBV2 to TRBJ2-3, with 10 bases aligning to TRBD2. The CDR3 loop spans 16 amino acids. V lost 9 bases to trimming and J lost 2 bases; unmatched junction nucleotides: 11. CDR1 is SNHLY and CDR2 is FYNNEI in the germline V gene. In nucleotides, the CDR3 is TGTGCCAGGCGCGTAACTAGCGGGACTACCACAGATACGCAGTATTTT. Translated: CARRVTSGTTTDTQYF.